This TCR beta chain was captured by sequencing in a study of shared clonotypes between healthy human individuals. Study-level points and caveats: Clonotypes not shared had lower generation probabilities than those common to all four donors.

Turning to this clone: Its target is unknown.

The CDR3 is made up of 14 amino acids. V trimming: 4 bases; J trimming: 4 bases; junction bases outside the gene matches: 4. Germline assignment: CDR1 SEHNR and CDR2 FQNEAQ (reference sequence). Assay used: immunoSEQ multiplex PCR; TCRdb lists only in-frame clones, some missing. Of about 1.5 million clones listed, nearly 99% are singletons. The chain links TRBV7-9 to TRBJ2-1; 7 positions match TRBD1. This TCR was sampled from a man aged 30-40 years in good health. Sequences were obtained from naive CD4+ T cells sorted from blood. As to subset: CD45RA+ positively selected. CDR3 coding DNA: TGTGCCAGCAGCTCGACGACAGGGTACAATGAGCAGTTCTTC. Protein: CASSSTTGYNEQFF.